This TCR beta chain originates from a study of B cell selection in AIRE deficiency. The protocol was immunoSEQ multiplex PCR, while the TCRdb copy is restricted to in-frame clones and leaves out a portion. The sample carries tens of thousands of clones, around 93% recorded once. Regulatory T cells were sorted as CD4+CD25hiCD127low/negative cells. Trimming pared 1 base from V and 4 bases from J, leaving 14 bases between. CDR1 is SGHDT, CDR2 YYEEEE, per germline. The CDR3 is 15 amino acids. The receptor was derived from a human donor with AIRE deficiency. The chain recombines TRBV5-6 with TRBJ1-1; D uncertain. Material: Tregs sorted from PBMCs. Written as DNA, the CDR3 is TGTGCCAGCAGCTTGCTTTTAAAGGAAGCCACTGAAGCTTTCTTT. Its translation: CASSLLLKEATEAFF. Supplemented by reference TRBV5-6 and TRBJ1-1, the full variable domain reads DAGVTQSPTHLIKTRGQQVTLRCSPKSGHDTVSWYQQALGQGPQFIFQYYEEEERQRGNFPDRFSGHQFPNYSSELNVNALLLGDSALYLCASSLLLKEATEAFFGQGTRLTVV.